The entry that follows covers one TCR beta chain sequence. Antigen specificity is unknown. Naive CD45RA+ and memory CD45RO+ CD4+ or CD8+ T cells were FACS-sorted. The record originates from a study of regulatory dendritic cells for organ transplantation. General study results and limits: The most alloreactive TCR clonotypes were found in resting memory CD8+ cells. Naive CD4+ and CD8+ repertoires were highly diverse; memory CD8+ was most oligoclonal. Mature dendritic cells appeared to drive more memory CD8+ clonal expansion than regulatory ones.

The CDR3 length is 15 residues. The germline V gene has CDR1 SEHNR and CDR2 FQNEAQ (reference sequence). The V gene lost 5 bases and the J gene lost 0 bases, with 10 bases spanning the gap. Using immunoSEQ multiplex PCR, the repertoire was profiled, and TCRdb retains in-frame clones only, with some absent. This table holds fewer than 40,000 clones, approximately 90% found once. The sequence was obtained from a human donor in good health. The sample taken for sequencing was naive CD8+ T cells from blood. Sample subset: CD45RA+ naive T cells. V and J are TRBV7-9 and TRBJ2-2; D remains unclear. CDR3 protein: CASSERQANTGELFF. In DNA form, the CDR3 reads TGTGCCAGCAGCGAGCGACAAGCGAACACCGGGGAGCTGTTTTTT.